These 32 T cell receptor beta chains were all obtained from the same sample, sequenced in a study of cytomegalovirus exposure and HLA in healthy donors. This PCR relied on a set of 60 Vbeta primers and 13 Jbeta primers. The table came from immunoSEQ multiplex PCR; TCRdb's copy has only in-frame clones and leaves some out. The sample has around 200,000 clones, roughly 80% seen once. Sequencing was performed on PBMCs. Receptor source: a woman between 45 and 60 years old in good health and CMV-seropositive.

This clone was detected only a few times. The chain employs TRBV6-5 and TRBJ2-7; the D gene is possibly TRBD2 (5 bases). Germline CDR1 reads MNHEY; CDR2 reads SVGAGI. This CDR3 contains 13 residues. V was trimmed by 4 bases and J by 9 bases, leaving 16 bases between them. The CDR3 spells CASSSQPGRGQYF. DNA for the CDR3: TGTGCCAGCAGTTCACAACCGGGCCGGGGGCAGTACTTC.

V and J are TRBV4-2 and TRBJ2-2; 7 nucleotides agree with TRBD2. The V segment lost 4 bases and the J segment 7 bases; nucleotides outside the gene matches: 6. This CDR3 has 14 residues. Per germline, CDR1 LGHNA and CDR2 YNFKEQ. CDR3 coding DNA: TGTGCCAGCAGCCCCGGGACTACGAGCGGGGAGCTGTTTTTT. Its translation is CASSPGTTSGELFF.

The chain uses TRBV7-8 and TRBJ1-2, with 9 bases identical to TRBD1. CDR1 is SGHVS, CDR2 FQNEAQ, per germline. V shed 5 bases, J shed 8 bases, and the junction held 6 bases outside the gene matches. The CDR3 consists of 13 residues. As DNA, the CDR3 is TGTGCCAGCAGCGGGACAGGGAAACGGGGCTACACCTTC. This gives the protein CASSGTGKRGYTF.

As concerns this clone: At one end the junction does not follow the germline gene, possibly because of a read error. The sample has other DNA sequences that encode this CDR3 too. The chain links TRBV6-5 to TRBJ2-7; TRBD1 matches at 9 bases. Germline lookup yields CDR1 MNHEY and CDR2 SVGAGI. The CDR3 contains 14 residues. CDR3 amino acids: CASSLGQGTYEQYF. The DNA for the CDR3 is TGTGCCAGTAGTTTGGGACAGGGCACCTACGAGCAGTACTTC.

Turning to this clone: Here the CDR3 omits its conserved ending phenylalanine or tryptophan, so a read error is the likely source. The chain recombines TRBV5-4 with TRBJ2-7, with TRBD2 identical over 7 bases. Germline assignment: CDR1 SGHNT and CDR2 YYREEE (reference sequence). This CDR3 has 16 residues. CDR3 nucleotide sequence: TGTGCCAGCAGCTTGATCGGGGGGTTACTCTCCTGCGAGCAGTACCTC. Translated, it gives CASSLIGGLLSCEQYL.

A few counts support this clone. The chain's CDR3 is CASSTLTLGYGYTF. The CDR3 region has the DNA TGTGCCAGCAGCACCTTGACTTTAGGCTATGGCTACACCTTC. This rearrangement joins TRBV7-2 to TRBJ1-2; D gene uncertain. Germline values: CDR1 SGHTA, CDR2 FQGNSA. The CDR3 is 14 amino acids. Trimming took off 5 bases at V and 4 bases at J, with 14 bases between the two ends.

Here the CDR3 DNA reads TGTGCCAGCAGTTACTCGCAGGGGTACGAGCAGTACTTC. Residues: CASSYSQGYEQYF. V is TRBV6-6 and J is TRBJ2-7; D might be TRBD1 (6 bases). Trimming pared 0 bases from V and 4 bases from J, leaving 7 bases between. Germline V lookup: CDR1 MNHNY, CDR2 SVGAGI (reference sequence). This CDR3 has 13 residues.

A few counts support this clone. V gene TRBV2 combines with J gene TRBJ1-1, with D hard to call. This CDR3 has 12 amino acids. With 6 bases removed from V and 1 base from J, the gap between germline ends came to 6 bases. Looked up from germline, CDR1 is SNHLY and CDR2 is FYNNEI. DNA of the CDR3: TGTGCCAGCAGGAGCGGGAACACTGAAGCTTTCTTT. As protein: CASRSGNTEAFF.

This chain links TRBV10-3 with TRBJ2-1; D remains ambiguous. CDR1 and CDR2 (germline): ENHRY, SYGVKD. Trimming left V 3 bases short and J 10 bases short, with 7 bases between. The CDR3 spans 11 residues. The CDR3 DNA reads as TGTGCCATCAGTGAATCAGTCGAGCAGTTCTTC. As protein: CAISESVEQFF.

V usage is TRBV5-1 and J usage is TRBJ2-1, with D tentatively TRBD1 (6 bases). The germline V gene has CDR1 SGHRS and CDR2 YFSETQ. V dropped 4 bases and J dropped 4 bases, with 18 bases sitting between them. CDR3 length equals 16 residues. DNA of the CDR3: TGCGCCAGCAGCCGGGCCCCCGGGACACAATACAATGAGCAGTTCTTC. This translates into CASSRAPGTQYNEQFF.

This sequence joins TRBV5-1 and TRBJ2-5; 7 nucleotides line up with TRBD2. The CDR3 covers 15 residues. Germline trimming cut 0 bases from V and 7 bases from J; bases unmatched to any gene: 9. Germline assignment: CDR1 SGHRS and CDR2 YFSETQ. CDR3 sequence: CASSLDPTTGGTQYF. DNA of the CDR3: TGCGCCAGCAGCTTGGACCCAACGACGGGGGGGACCCAGTACTTC.

V usage is TRBV28 and J usage is TRBJ2-2; D remains unclear. CDR3 size: 14 residues. CDR1 and CDR2 from the germline V gene are MDHEN and SYDVKM. With 11 bases removed from V and 1 base from J, the gap between germline ends came to 14 bases. CDR3 nucleotide sequence: TGTGCCTCGCATGGTGCAGTGAACACCGGGGAGCTGTTTTTT. Its protein is CASHGAVNTGELFF. Together with reference TRBV28 and TRBJ2-2, the CDR3 gives the full variable domain: DVKVTQSSRYLVKRTGEKVFLECVQDMDHENMFWYRQDPGLGLRLIYFSYDVKMKEKGDIPEGYSVSREKKERFSLILESASTNQTSMYLCASHGAVNTGELFFGEGSRLTVL.

The rearrangement links TRBV27 to TRBJ2-7; 8 nucleotides align to TRBD2. With V trimmed by 8 bases and J by 2 bases, 2 bases remained unmatched. Germline-derived CDR1 and CDR2 are MNHEY and SMNVEV (reference sequence). The CDR3 sequence is 12 residues long. The CDR3 spells CASGGGPYEQYF. The CDR3 region has the DNA TGTGCCAGCGGCGGGGGGCCCTACGAGCAGTACTTC.

V is TRBV2 and J is TRBJ1-2, with D possibly TRBD1 on 6 matching bases. With 6 bases removed from V and 1 base from J, the gap between germline ends came to 9 bases. The CDR3 consists of 13 residues. Germline V gives CDR1 SNHLY, CDR2 FYNNEI. The CDR3 DNA reads as TGTGCCAGCAGCGTGGACAGTAACTATGGCTACACCTTC. Translating it yields CASSVDSNYGYTF. Drawing the rest from reference TRBV2 and TRBJ1-2, the complete variable domain is EPEVTQTPSHQVTQMGQEVILRCVPISNHLYFYWYRQILGQKVEFLVSFYNNEISEKSEIFDDQFSVERPDGSNFTLKIRSTKLEDSAMYFCASSVDSNYGYTFGSGTRLTVV.

This clone appeared a single time. This chain links TRBV27 with TRBJ1-6, with D unclear. The CDR3 loop spans 16 amino acids. Germline-derived CDR1 and CDR2 are MNHEY and SMNVEV (reference sequence). Trimming cost V 5 bases and J 0 bases, with 11 bases left between them. Written as DNA, the CDR3 is TGTGCCAGCAGTATGAGGCCCAGCTCCTATAATTCACCCCTCCACTTT. Translation: CASSMRPSSYNSPLHF.

The chain couples TRBV5-1 to TRBJ1-4, with 10 bases fitting TRBD1. Germline V gene sequence: CDR1 SGHRS, CDR2 YFSETQ. The CDR3 spans 15 residues. The V and J ends lost 4 bases and 4 bases, in that order; junction bases with no gene match: 4. CDR3 loop: CASSPGTGDNEKLFF. DNA of the CDR3: TGCGCCAGCAGCCCCGGGACAGGGGATAATGAAAAACTGTTTTTT.

The rearrangement links TRBV2 to TRBJ1-3; D is undetermined. The ends were cut back, 7 bases at V and 0 bases at J, with 4 bases in the middle. This CDR3 has 12 residues. Germline-derived CDR1 and CDR2 are SNHLY and FYNNEI. The CDR3 region has the DNA TGTGCCAGCACCTTCTCTGGAAACACCATATATTTT. Protein product: CASTFSGNTIYF.

Only a few counts were recorded for this clone. V usage is TRBV15 and J usage is TRBJ2-6; 7 bases match TRBD1. The V gene end was trimmed by 1 base and the J gene end by 0 bases; junction bases not matched to a gene: 9. CDR3 length: 19 amino acids. In germline, CDR1 is LNHNV, CDR2 YYDKDF (reference sequence). As DNA, the CDR3 is TGTGCCACCAGCAGAGGTGAAGGGGGCTATTCCTCTGGGGCCAACGTCCTGACTTTC. As protein: CATSRGEGGYSSGANVLTF.

The chain links TRBV5-1 to TRBJ2-2, with 9 bases aligning to TRBD2. Germline V gene data show CDR1 as SGHRS and CDR2 as YFSETQ. V lost 4 bases, J lost 0 bases, and 4 bases stayed unmatched. CDR3 size: 16 residues. CDR3 sequence reads: CASSPTSGTNTGELFF. The CDR3 DNA is TGCGCCAGCAGCCCGACTAGCGGAACGAACACCGGGGAGCTGTTTTTT.

This CDR3 reads CASSRIPPFGVYEQYF. CDR3 sequence (DNA): TGTGCCAGCAGCCGCATACCCCCCTTCGGGGTATACGAGCAGTACTTC. The chain couples TRBV11-3 to TRBJ2-7, with D possibly matching TRBD2 (5 bases). Per germline, CDR1 SGHNT and CDR2 YENEEA. Trimming removed 5 bases from V and 4 bases from J, with 21 bases in between. CDR3 length: 16 amino acids.

The genes are TRBV7-2 and TRBJ2-1; tentatively, D is TRBD2 (7 bases). This CDR3 is built from 12 residues. Trimming pared 5 bases from V and 15 bases from J, leaving 17 bases between. Germline V CDR1 and CDR2: SGHTA, FQGNSA. In DNA, the CDR3 is TGTGCCAGCAGCCGACTAGGGGGGGCCGGGTTCTTC. Amino acids: CASSRLGGAGFF.

This clone was counted a few times. This chain uses TRBV2 with TRBJ1-1; D not certain. Trimming stripped 3 bases from V and 4 bases from J, with 9 bases between. This CDR3 has 13 residues. In germline, CDR1 is SNHLY, CDR2 FYNNEI. The CDR3 loop is CASSDLRATEAFF. For the CDR3, the DNA is TGTGCCAGCAGTGATTTGAGGGCCACTGAAGCTTTCTTT. Complete variable domain (other parts from reference TRBV2 and TRBJ1-1): EPEVTQTPSHQVTQMGQEVILRCVPISNHLYFYWYRQILGQKVEFLVSFYNNEISEKSEIFDDQFSVERPDGSNFTLKIRSTKLEDSAMYFCASSDLRATEAFFGQGTRLTVV.

The rearrangement uses TRBV6-5 and TRBJ2-5, with 13 bases fitting TRBD2. The CDR3 loop spans 15 amino acids. In germline, CDR1 is MNHEY, CDR2 SVGAGI. V lost 4 bases to trimming and J lost 5 bases; unmatched junction nucleotides: 4. Here the CDR3 DNA reads TGTGCCAGCAGTTCACTAGCGGGGGGGAAGGAGACCCAGTACTTC. Its protein is CASSSLAGGKETQYF.

This sequence joins TRBV6-5 and TRBJ1-1; D not resolved. This CDR3 spans 11 amino acids. From germline, CDR1 is MNHEY and CDR2 SVGAGI. Trimming left V 7 bases short and J 5 bases short, with 8 bases between. DNA for the CDR3: TGTGCCAGCATCGCGGGGACTGAAGCTTTCTTT. Amino acids: CASIAGTEAFF.

A few counts support this clone. In nucleotides, the CDR3 is TGCGCCAGCAGCTTGCACAGGGACACTGAAGCTTTCTTT. Translated, it gives CASSLHRDTEAFF. V and J are TRBV5-1 and TRBJ1-1; tentative D call: TRBD1 (6 bases). The CDR3 consists of 13 residues. Germline values: CDR1 SGHRS, CDR2 YFSETQ. Trimming pared 1 base from V and 3 bases from J, leaving 7 bases between.

This chain links TRBV6-7 with TRBJ2-2; TRBD1 is a possible D gene (5 bases). TRBV6-7 is recorded as an ORF, its role being uncertain. The CDR3 runs 13 residues. Trimming removed 2 bases from V and 5 bases from J, with 6 bases in between. The CDR3 DNA follows: TGTGCCAGCAGTTACAGGGGAACCGGGGAGCTGTTTTTT. It yields the protein CASSYRGTGELFF.

This clone was seen a single time. This chain joins TRBV7-2 and TRBJ2-2, with TRBD2 matching 13 bases. Germline assignment: CDR1 SGHTA and CDR2 FQGNSA. Trimming removed 3 bases from V and 4 bases from J; junction bases left unmatched: 2. The CDR3 has 16 amino acids. The CDR3 DNA follows: TGTGCCAGCAGCTTCAGACTAGCGGGGGGCACCGGGGAGCTGTTTTTT. Its protein is CASSFRLAGGTGELFF.

This rearrangement joins TRBV6-1 to TRBJ2-1, with 8 nucleotides matching TRBD2. Germline V gives CDR1 MNHNS, CDR2 SASEGT. This CDR3 has 15 residues. The ends lost 7 bases at V and 0 bases at J; junction bases unmatched: 5. CDR3 loop: CASMRGASSYNEQFF. DNA for the CDR3: TGTGCCAGCATGCGGGGGGCTAGCTCCTACAATGAGCAGTTCTTC.

The V gene is TRBV18, the J gene TRBJ1-1, with 7 bases identical to TRBD1. V dropped 2 bases and J dropped 3; count of bases not matched to a gene: 3. CDR3 length: 14 amino acids. CDR1 and CDR2 from the germline V gene are KGHSH and LQKENI. The CDR3 is CASSPTGTDTEAFF. The CDR3 coding sequence is TGTGCCAGCTCACCAACCGGGACAGACACTGAAGCTTTCTTT.

The rearrangement links TRBV30 to TRBJ2-1; D not certain. Germline CDR1 and CDR2: GTSNPN and SVGIG (reference sequence). V gave up 4 bases and J gave up 5 bases, with 15 bases separating them. The CDR3 has 14 amino acids. In nucleotides, the CDR3 is TGTGCCTGGAAGCGCCTTACATCGGACAATGAGCAGTTCTTC. This translates into CAWKRLTSDNEQFF.

The gene calls are TRBV15 and TRBJ2-7, with TRBD1 matching over 9 bases. This CDR3 region has 14 residues. The germline CDR1 and CDR2 sequences are LNHNV and YYDKDF (reference sequence). V was pared by 9 bases and J by 0 bases, with 6 bases of the junction left unmatched. CDR3 DNA sequence: TGTGCCACACAACAGGGGGCTCACTCCTACGAGCAGTACTTC. Encoded protein: CATQQGAHSYEQYF.

The rearrangement uses TRBV28 and TRBJ2-5; 9 positions match TRBD1. The V gene end was trimmed by 6 bases and the J gene end by 2 bases; junction bases not matched to a gene: 4. The CDR3 covers 14 residues. Germline CDR1 MDHEN, CDR2 SYDVKM. CDR3 DNA: TGTGCCAGCAGGACAGGGGGGCCACAAGAGACCCAGTACTTC. This encodes CASRTGGPQETQYF.